These 16 T cell receptor beta chains were sequenced from one sample in a study of T-cell memory formation after mild COVID-19. TCRdb fed the 5' RACE reads into MiXCR, producing one record per CDR3 protein. The sample gives fewer than 50,000 distinct CDR3 sequences, more than 10% of which show up once; approximately 24% is in the top ten. Sequenced sample: PBMCs or a T cell subset sorted from them (not recorded which). These receptors were collected from a man younger than 35 who had mild COVID-19 (a few samples of this study predate the infection). Cell type and time point are not known.

This clonotype was counted only a few times. The chain combines TRBV6-1 with TRBJ1-6; TRBD1 is a possible D gene (5 bases). The CDR3 runs 13 residues. Trimming left V 2 bases short and J 10 bases short, with 9 bases between. Germline-derived CDR1 and CDR2 are MNHNS and SASEGT. CDR3 amino acids: CASSEQGQSPLHF. The CDR3 region has the DNA TGTGCCAGCAGTGAACAGGGCCAATCACCCCTCCACTTT.

The chain combines TRBV10-3 with TRBJ2-3, with 8 bases identical to TRBD2. In germline, CDR1 is ENHRY, CDR2 SYGVKD. Trimming cost V 6 bases and J 2 bases; bases outside gene matches: 7. The length of the CDR3 is 15 residues. The CDR3 loop is CAISLSGGDTDTQYF. In nucleotides, the CDR3 is TGTGCCATCAGCTTAAGCGGGGGAGACACAGATACGCAGTATTTT.

The genes are TRBV5-4 and TRBJ2-3; no definite D call. Germline assignment: CDR1 SGHNT and CDR2 YYREEE (reference sequence). The CDR3 extends over 14 amino acids. Trimming stripped 4 bases from V and 4 bases from J, with 13 bases between. CDR3 in DNA: TGTGCCAGCAGCCCCACGTCGGGTCCAGATACGCAGTATTTT. This codes for CASSPTSGPDTQYF. Together with reference TRBV5-4 and TRBJ2-3, the CDR3 gives the full variable domain: ETGVTQSPTHLIKTRGQQVTLRCSSQSGHNTVSWYQQALGQGPQFIFQYYREEENGRGNFPPRFSGLQFPNYSSELNVNALELDDSALYLCASSPTSGPDTQYFGPGTRLTVL.

As DNA, the CDR3 is TGTGCCAGCAGTTTGACAGGGGGCTCGGATGGCTACACCTTC. Translated, it gives CASSLTGGSDGYTF. This chain uses TRBV2 with TRBJ1-2; 10 bases agree with TRBD1. CDR1 SNHLY and CDR2 FYNNEI come from the germline V gene. CDR3 length: 14 amino acids. V shed 5 bases, J shed 6 bases, and the junction held 6 bases outside the gene matches.

The chain is built from TRBV10-3 and TRBJ2-6; D uncertain. The germline CDR1 and CDR2 sequences are ENHRY and SYGVKD. Trimming pared 10 bases from V and 1 base from J, leaving 14 bases between. This CDR3 comprises 15 residues. CDR3 amino acids: CASRPQLSGANVLTF. The CDR3 DNA follows: TGTGCCAGCAGACCACAGTTGTCTGGGGCCAACGTCCTGACTTTC.

This clonotype appeared a few times. The chain couples TRBV7-6 to TRBJ2-5; D gene ambiguous. Germline V gene lookup returns CDR1 SGHVS and CDR2 FNYEAQ. This CDR3 is 13 amino acids long. V was pared by 0 bases and J by 4 bases, with 6 bases between. CDR3 sequence reads: CASSLAIIETQYF. In nucleotides, the CDR3 is TGTGCCAGCAGCTTAGCTATCATAGAGACCCAGTACTTC. Using reference TRBV7-6 and TRBJ2-5 for the parts outside the CDR3, the full variable domain is GAGVSQSPRYKVTKRGQDVALRCDPISGHVSLYWYRQALGQGPEFLTYFNYEAQQDKSGLPNDRFSAERPEGSISTLTIQRTEQRDSAMYRCASSLAIIETQYFGPGTRLLVL.

The genes are TRBV6-1 and TRBJ2-1; D gene uncertain. CDR1 MNHNS and CDR2 SASEGT come from the germline V gene. V was cut by 8 bases and J by 3 bases, with 17 bases left in between. This CDR3 region has 15 residues. CDR3 sequence reads: CASDSNLRLYNEQFF. CDR3 in DNA: TGTGCCAGCGATTCGAACCTTCGGCTCTACAATGAGCAGTTCTTC.

V gene TRBV5-1 combines with J gene TRBJ1-1; 8 nucleotides agree with TRBD1. The germline CDR1 and CDR2 sequences are SGHRS and YFSETQ. This CDR3 is 16 amino acids long. J gave up 6 bases and V 4 bases, and 14 bases lay outside the gene matches. The CDR3 is CASSLLTGTGLAEAFF. In DNA, the CDR3 is TGCGCCAGCAGCCTGCTGACCGGGACAGGCCTCGCTGAAGCTTTCTTT.

This clonotype was counted only a few times. The CDR3 sequence: CASSFRTEYEQYF. Here the CDR3 DNA reads TGTGCCAGCAGCTTCCGGACCGAGTACGAGCAGTACTTC. V gene TRBV4-2 combines with J gene TRBJ2-7; D is ambiguous. The V end lost 5 bases, the J end lost 4 bases, and 12 bases lay between the germline ends. Germline lookup yields CDR1 LGHNA and CDR2 YNFKEQ. The CDR3 totals 13 residues.

This clonotype has only a few counts. This chain joins TRBV24-1 and TRBJ2-3, with 13 bases that match TRBD2. CDR3 length: 15 amino acids. Per the germline V gene, CDR1 is KGHDR and CDR2 is SFDVKD. V trimming: 6 bases; J trimming: 6 bases; junction bases outside the gene matches: 5. The CDR3 DNA reads TGTGCCACCAGTTATGGGACTAGCGGGGTGGATACGCAGTATTTT. It is translated as CATSYGTSGVDTQYF.

The CDR3: CASSPQGFSTGELFF. The CDR3, as DNA: TGTGCCAGCTCACCCCAGGGGTTCAGCACCGGGGAGCTGTTTTTT. The chain carries TRBV18 and TRBJ2-2; D is perhaps TRBD1 (6 bases). Trimming took 3 bases from V and 4 from J, leaving 12 bases between them. This CDR3 contains 15 residues. CDR1 is KGHSH, CDR2 LQKENI, per germline.

This clonotype has a count of ten or more. The chain employs TRBV7-2 and TRBJ2-3; 8 bases map to TRBD2. CDR1 and CDR2 (germline): SGHTA, FQGNSA. The CDR3 sequence is 12 residues long. With V trimmed by 4 bases and J by 13 bases, 7 bases remained unmatched. CDR3 in DNA: TGTGCCAGCAGCTCAAGTAGCGGGGCGGAGTATTTT. This gives the protein CASSSSSGAEYF. The whole variable domain, filled in from reference TRBV7-2 and TRBJ2-3, reads GAGVSQSPSNKVTEKGKDVELRCDPISGHTALYWYRQSLGQGLEFLIYFQGNSAPDKSGLPSDRFSAERTGGSVSTLTIQRTQQEDSAVYLCASSSSSGAEYFGPGTRLTVL.

CDR3 bases: TGTGCCAGCAGCCAAGATTGGAGAGCGGGGGCCTACAATGAGCAGTTCTTC. Its translation: CASSQDWRAGAYNEQFF. This chain uses TRBV3-1 with TRBJ2-1, with 8 bases identical to TRBD2. Germline V gene sequence: CDR1 LGHDT, CDR2 YNNKEL (reference sequence). J gave up 2 bases and V 0 bases, and 6 bases lay outside the gene matches. CDR3 length equals 17 residues.

The chain has TRBV7-2 and TRBJ2-5; 14 nucleotides agree with TRBD2. Trimming took 2 bases from V and 5 from J; bases not matched to a gene: 4. The V gene's germline CDR1 is SGHTA and CDR2 FQGNSA. The length of the CDR3 is 16 residues. CDR3 amino acids: CASSLQGLAGEETQYF. In DNA, the CDR3 is TGTGCCAGCAGCTTACAGGGACTAGCGGGGGAGGAGACCCAGTACTTC. Variable domain in full (rest from reference TRBV7-2 and TRBJ2-5): GAGVSQSPSNKVTEKGKDVELRCDPISGHTALYWYRQSLGQGLEFLIYFQGNSAPDKSGLPSDRFSAERTGGSVSTLTIQRTQQEDSAVYLCASSLQGLAGEETQYFGPGTRLLVL.

This clonotype was seen a few times. The rearrangement joins TRBV5-1 to TRBJ1-6; the match to TRBD1 covers 7 bases. This CDR3 has 15 residues. J gave up 9 bases and V 0 bases, and 6 bases lay outside the gene matches. Germline CDR1 is SGHRS and CDR2 is YFSETQ. The CDR3 sequence: CASSLAQGVISPLHF. The CDR3 DNA is TGCGCCAGCAGCTTGGCCCAGGGGGTAATTTCACCCCTCCACTTT.

The CDR3 sequence is CASSFALNTEAFF. As DNA, the CDR3 is TGTGCCAGCAGTTTTGCGCTTAACACTGAAGCTTTCTTT. The J gene is TRBJ1-1, the V gene TRBV28; no definite D call. Trimming stripped 3 bases from V and 2 bases from J, with 7 bases between. CDR1 and CDR2 (germline): MDHEN, SYDVKM. The CDR3 loop spans 13 amino acids.